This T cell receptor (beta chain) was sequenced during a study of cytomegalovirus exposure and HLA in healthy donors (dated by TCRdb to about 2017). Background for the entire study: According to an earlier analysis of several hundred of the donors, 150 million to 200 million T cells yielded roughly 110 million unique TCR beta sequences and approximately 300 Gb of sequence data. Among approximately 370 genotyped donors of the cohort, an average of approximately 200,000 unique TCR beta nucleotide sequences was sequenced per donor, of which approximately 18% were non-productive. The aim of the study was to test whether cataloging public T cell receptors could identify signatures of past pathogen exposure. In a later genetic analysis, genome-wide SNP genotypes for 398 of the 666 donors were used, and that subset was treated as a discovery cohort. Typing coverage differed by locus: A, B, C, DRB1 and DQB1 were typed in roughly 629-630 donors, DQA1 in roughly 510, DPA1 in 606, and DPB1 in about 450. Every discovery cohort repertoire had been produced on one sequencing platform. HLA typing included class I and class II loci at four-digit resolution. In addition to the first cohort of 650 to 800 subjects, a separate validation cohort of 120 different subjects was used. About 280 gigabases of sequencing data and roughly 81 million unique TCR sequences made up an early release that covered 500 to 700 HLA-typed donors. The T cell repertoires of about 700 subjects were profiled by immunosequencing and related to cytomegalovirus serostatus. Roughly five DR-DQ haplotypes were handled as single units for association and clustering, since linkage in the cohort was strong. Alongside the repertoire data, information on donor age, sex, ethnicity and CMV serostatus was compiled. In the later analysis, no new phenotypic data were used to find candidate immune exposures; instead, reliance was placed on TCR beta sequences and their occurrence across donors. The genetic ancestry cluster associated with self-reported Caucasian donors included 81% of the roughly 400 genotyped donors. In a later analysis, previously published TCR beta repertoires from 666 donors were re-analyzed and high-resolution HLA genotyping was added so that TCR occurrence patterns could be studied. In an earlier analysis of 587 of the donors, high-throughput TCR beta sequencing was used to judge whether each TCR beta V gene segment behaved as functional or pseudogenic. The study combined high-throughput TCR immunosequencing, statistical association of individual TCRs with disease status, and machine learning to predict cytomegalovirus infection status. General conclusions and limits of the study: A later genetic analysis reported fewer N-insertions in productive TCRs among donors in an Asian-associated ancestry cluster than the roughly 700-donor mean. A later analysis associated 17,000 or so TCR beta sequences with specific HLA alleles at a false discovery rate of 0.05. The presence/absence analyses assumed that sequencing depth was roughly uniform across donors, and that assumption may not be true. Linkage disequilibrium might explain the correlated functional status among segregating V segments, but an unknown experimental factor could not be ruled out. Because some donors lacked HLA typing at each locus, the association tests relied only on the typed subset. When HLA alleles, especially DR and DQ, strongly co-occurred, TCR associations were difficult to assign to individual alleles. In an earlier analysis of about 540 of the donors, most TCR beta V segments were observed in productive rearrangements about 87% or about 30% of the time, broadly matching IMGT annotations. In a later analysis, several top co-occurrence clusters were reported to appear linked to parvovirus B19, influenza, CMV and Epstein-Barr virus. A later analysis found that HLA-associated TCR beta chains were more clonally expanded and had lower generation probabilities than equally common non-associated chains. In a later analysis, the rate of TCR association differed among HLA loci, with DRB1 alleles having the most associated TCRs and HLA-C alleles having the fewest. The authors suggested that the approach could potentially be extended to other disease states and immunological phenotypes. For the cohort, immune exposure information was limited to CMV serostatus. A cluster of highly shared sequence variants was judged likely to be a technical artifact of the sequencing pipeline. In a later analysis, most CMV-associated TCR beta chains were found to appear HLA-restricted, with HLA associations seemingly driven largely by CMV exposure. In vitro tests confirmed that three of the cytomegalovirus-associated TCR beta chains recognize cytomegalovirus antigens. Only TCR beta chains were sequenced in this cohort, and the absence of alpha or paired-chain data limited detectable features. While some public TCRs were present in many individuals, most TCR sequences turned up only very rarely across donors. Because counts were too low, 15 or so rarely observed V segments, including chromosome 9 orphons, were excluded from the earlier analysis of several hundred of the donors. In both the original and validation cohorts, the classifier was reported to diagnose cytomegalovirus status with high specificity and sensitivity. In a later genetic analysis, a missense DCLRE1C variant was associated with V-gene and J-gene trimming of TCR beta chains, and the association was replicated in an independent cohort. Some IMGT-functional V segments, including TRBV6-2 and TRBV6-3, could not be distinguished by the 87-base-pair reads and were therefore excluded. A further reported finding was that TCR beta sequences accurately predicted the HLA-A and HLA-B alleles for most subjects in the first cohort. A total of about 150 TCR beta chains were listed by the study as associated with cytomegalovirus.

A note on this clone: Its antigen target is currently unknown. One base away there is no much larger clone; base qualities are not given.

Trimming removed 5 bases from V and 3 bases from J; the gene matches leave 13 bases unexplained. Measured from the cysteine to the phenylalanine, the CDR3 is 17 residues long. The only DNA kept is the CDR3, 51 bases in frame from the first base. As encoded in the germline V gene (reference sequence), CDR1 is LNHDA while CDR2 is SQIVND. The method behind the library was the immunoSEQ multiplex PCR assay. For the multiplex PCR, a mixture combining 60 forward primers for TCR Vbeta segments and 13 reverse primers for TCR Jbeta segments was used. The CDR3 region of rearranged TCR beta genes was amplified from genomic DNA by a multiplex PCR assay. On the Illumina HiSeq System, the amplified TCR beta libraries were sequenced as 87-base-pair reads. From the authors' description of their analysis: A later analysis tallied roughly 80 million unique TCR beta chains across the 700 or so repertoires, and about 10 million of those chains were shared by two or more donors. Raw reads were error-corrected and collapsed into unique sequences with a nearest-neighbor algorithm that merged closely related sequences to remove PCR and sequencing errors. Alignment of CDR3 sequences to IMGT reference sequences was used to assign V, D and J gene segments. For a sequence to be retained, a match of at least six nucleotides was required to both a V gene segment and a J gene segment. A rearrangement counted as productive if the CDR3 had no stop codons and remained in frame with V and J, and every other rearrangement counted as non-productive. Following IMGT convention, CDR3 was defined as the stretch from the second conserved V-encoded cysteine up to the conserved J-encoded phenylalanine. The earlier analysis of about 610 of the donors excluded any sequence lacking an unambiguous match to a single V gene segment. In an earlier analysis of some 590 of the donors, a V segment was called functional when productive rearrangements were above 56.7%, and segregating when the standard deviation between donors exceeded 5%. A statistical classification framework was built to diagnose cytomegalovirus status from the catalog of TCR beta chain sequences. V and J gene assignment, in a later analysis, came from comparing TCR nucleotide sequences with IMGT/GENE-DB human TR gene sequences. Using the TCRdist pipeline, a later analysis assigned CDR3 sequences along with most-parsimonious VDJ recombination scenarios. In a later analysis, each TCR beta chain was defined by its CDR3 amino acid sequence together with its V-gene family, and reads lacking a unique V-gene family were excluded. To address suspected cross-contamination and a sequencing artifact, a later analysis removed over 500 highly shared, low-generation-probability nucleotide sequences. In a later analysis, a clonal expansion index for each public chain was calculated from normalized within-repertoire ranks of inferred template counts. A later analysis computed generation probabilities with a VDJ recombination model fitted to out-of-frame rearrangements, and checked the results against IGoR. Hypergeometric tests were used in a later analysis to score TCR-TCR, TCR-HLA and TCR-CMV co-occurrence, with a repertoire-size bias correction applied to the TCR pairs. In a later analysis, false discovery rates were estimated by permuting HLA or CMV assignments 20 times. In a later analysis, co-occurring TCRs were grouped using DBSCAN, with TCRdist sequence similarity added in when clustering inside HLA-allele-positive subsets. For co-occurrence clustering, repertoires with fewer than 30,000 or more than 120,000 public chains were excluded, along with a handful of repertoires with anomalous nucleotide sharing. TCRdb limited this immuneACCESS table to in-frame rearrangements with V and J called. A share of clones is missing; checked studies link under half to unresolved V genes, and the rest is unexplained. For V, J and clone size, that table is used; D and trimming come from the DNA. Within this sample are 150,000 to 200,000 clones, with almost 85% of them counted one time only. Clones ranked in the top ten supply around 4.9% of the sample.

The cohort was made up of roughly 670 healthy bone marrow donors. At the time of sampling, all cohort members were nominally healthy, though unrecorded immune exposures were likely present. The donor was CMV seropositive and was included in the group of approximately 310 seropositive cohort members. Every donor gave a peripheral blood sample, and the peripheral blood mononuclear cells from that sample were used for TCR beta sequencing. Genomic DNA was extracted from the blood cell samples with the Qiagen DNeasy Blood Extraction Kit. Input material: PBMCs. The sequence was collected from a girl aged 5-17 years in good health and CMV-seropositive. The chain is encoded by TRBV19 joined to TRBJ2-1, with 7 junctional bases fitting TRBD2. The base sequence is TGTGCCAGTAGTCCCGAGTTGGGAGGGGTAATCTACAATGAGCAGTTCTTC. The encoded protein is CASSPELGGVIYNEQFF. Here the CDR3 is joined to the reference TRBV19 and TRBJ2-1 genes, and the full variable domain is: DGGITQSPKYLFRKEGQNVTLSCEQNLNHDAMYWYRQDPGQGLRLIYYSQIVNDFQKGDIAEGYSVSREKKESFPLTVTSAQKNPTAFYLCASSPELGGVIYNEQFFGPGTRLTVL.